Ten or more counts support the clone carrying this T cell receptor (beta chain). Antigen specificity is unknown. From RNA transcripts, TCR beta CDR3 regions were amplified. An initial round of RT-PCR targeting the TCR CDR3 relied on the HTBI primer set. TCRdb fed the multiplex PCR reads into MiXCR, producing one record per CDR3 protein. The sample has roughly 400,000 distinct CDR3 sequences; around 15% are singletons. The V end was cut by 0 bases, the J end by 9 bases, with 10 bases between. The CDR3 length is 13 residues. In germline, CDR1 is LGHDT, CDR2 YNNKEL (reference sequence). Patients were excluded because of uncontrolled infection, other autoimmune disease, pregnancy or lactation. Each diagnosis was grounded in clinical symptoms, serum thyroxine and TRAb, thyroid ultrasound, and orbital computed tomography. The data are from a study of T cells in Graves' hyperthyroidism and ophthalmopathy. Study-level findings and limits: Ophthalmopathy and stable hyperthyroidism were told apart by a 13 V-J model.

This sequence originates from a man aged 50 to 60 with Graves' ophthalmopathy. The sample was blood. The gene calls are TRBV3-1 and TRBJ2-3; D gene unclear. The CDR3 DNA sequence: TGTGCCAGCAGCCAAGATTCTCTGTCCACGCAGTATTTT. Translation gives CASSQDSLSTQYF.